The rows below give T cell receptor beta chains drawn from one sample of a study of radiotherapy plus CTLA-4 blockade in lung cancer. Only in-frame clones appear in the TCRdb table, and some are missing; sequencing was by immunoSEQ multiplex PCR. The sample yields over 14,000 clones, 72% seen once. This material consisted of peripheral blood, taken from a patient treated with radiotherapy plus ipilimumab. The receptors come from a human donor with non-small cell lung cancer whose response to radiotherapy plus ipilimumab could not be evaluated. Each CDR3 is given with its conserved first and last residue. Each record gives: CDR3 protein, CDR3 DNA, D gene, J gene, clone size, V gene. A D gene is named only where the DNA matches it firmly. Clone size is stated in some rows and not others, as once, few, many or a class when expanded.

CASSIDLGGRGSDGYTF TGTGCCAGTAGTATAGATCTGGGTGGCAGGGGATCGGATGGCTACACCTTC NA TRBJ1-2 NA TRBV19
CSVDGTGGGNEQFF TGCAGCGTTGATGGGACAGGGGGAGGGAATGAGCAGTTCTTC TRBD1 TRBJ2-1 NA TRBV29-1
CASSLGGSFDTQYF TGTGCCAGCAGTTTAGGGGGCTCGTTTGATACGCAGTATTTT NA TRBJ2-3 NA TRBV27
CASSQEISRGSEKLFF TGCGCCAGCAGCCAAGAAATCTCCAGGGGAAGTGAAAAACTGTTTTTT NA TRBJ1-4 NA TRBV4-3
CASSLHPGTSGASSYNEQFF TGCGCCAGCAGCTTGCACCCCGGGACTAGCGGGGCAAGCTCCTACAATGAGCAGTTCTTC TRBD2 TRBJ2-1 NA TRBV5-1
CAWSSPGVYGYTF TGTGCCTGGAGTTCTCCGGGGGTCTATGGCTACACCTTC NA TRBJ1-2 NA TRBV30
CATRTGAYSNQPQHF TGTGCCACCAGGACGGGAGCTTATAGCAATCAGCCCCAGCATTTT NA TRBJ1-5 once TRBV15
CASSQEISGGATGELFF TGCGCCAGCAGCCAGGAAATTAGCGGGGGGGCAACCGGGGAGCTGTTTTTT TRBD2 TRBJ2-2 NA TRBV4-3
CASSQGQGNEKLFF TGTGCCAGCTCACAGGGACAGGGGAATGAAAAACTGTTTTTT TRBD1 TRBJ1-4 NA TRBV18
CASSQSPMTGNNSPLHF TGTGCCAGCAGCCAATCCCCTATGACAGGGAATAATTCCCCCCTCCACTTT TRBD1 TRBJ1-6 NA TRBV7-3
CASSLRGIPGETQYF TGTGCCAGCAGCCTCCGAGGGATCCCGGGGGAGACCCAGTACTTC NA TRBJ2-5 few TRBV7-3
CASSPPTSGGYNEQFF TGTGCCAGCAGTCCGCCAACTAGCGGGGGGTACAATGAGCAGTTCTTC TRBD2 TRBJ2-1 NA TRBV27
CASSEALASGGAKETQYF TGTGCCAGCAGTGAAGCGCTGGCTAGCGGGGGGGCAAAGGAGACCCAGTACTTC TRBD2 TRBJ2-5 NA TRBV6-1
CASGGGRYGYTF TGTGCCAGCGGGGGGGGCAGATATGGCTACACCTTC NA TRBJ1-2 NA TRBV19
CASSSAGEDRRAYEQYF TGCGCCAGCAGCTCCGCCGGCGAGGACAGGAGAGCCTACGAGCAGTACTTC TRBD1 TRBJ2-7 few TRBV5-1
CASSLGPGEAFF TGTGCCAGCAGCTTAGGGCCAGGGGAAGCTTTCTTT NA TRBJ1-1 NA TRBV7-6
CASSSQGQDTGELFF TGTGCCAGTAGTTCTCAGGGGCAGGACACCGGGGAGCTGTTTTTT NA TRBJ2-2 few TRBV19
CASSVIGRLNTEAFF TGTGCCAGCAGCGTAATCGGCAGGTTGAACACTGAAGCTTTCTTT NA TRBJ1-1 once TRBV9
CASSMSGGKQYF TGTGCCAGTAGTATGTCCGGGGGAAAGCAGTACTTC NA TRBJ2-7 NA TRBV19
CASSGEGFAPLHF TGTGCCAGCAGCGGAGAGGGTTTCGCACCCCTCCACTTT NA TRBJ1-6 few TRBV9
CSVHRDRDNEKLFF TGCAGCGTACATCGGGACAGAGATAATGAAAAACTGTTTTTT TRBD1 TRBJ1-4 few TRBV29-1
CATEGGESPLHF TGTGCCACCGAGGGGGGGGAATCACCCCTCCACTTT NA TRBJ1-6 NA TRBV2